The rows below give T cell receptor beta chains drawn from one sample of a study of cytomegalovirus exposure and HLA in healthy donors. Assay: immunoSEQ multiplex PCR; the TCRdb copy retains only in-frame clones and omits some. This sample yields about 80,000 clones, of which 79% are seen a single time; about 22% belongs to the top ten. The sample comprised PBMCs. The receptors here all came from a woman in her thirties or forties in good health and CMV-seropositive. Both conserved end residues are part of each CDR3. The D gene is left open where the match is weak. For some rows the clone size is stated as once, few or many, or as a class when expanded; others skip it.

J: TRBJ2-7
D: NA
size: NA
V: TRBV7-9
DNA: TGTGCCAGCAGCTTAGTGTCCGGGGTGGGCCTCTACGAGCAGTACTTC
CDR3: CASSLVSGVGLYEQYF

J: TRBJ2-7
D: TRBD2
size: NA
V: TRBV5-1
DNA: TGCGCCAGTTCCGAAGCGGGGCCTCGCTACGAGCAGTACTTC
CDR3: CASSEAGPRYEQYF

J: TRBJ2-2
D: TRBD1
size: NA
V: TRBV27
DNA: TGTGCCAGCAGATGGACAGGGACGACCACCGGGGAGCTGTTTTTT
CDR3: CASRWTGTTTGELFF

J: TRBJ2-1
D: TRBD2
size: NA
V: TRBV7-2
DNA: TGTGCCAGCACCTACGGGAGGGCGGGGTACAATGAGCAGTTCTTC
CDR3: CASTYGRAGYNEQFF

J: TRBJ2-6
D: TRBD2
size: NA
V: TRBV7-9
DNA: TGTGCCAGCAGCTCGAGGACGCGGGAGAGCTCTGGGGCCAACGTCCTGACTTTC
CDR3: CASSSRTRESSGANVLTF

J: TRBJ1-4
D: NA
size: NA
V: TRBV7-5
DNA: TGTGCCAGAACAAGGCAGCGGAGGGATGAAAAACTGTTTTTT
CDR3: CARTRQRRDEKLFF

J: TRBJ1-6
D: TRBD1
size: NA
V: TRBV30
DNA: TGTGCCTGGAGTGTACGCGGGACAGCCTATTCACCCCTCCACTTT
CDR3: CAWSVRGTAYSPLHF

J: TRBJ2-2
D: NA
size: NA
V: TRBV9
DNA: TGTGCCAGCGGGTTCGGGAGTGGAAACACCGGGGAGCTGTTTTTT
CDR3: CASGFGSGNTGELFF

J: TRBJ2-1
D: TRBD2
size: NA
V: TRBV2
DNA: TGTGCCAGCAGACAGACTAGCGGCAACTACAATGAGCAGTTCTTC
CDR3: CASRQTSGNYNEQFF

J: TRBJ1-1
D: NA
size: NA
V: TRBV2
DNA: TGTGCCAGCAGTGAAACGGAAGTTTACCGCCGAGCGGCTTTCTTT
CDR3: CASSETEVYRRAAFF

J: TRBJ2-3
D: TRBD2
size: NA
V: TRBV5-6
DNA: TGTGCCAGCAGCCTCCCCGGACTAGCCGCTCGAAACACAGATACGCAGTATTTT
CDR3: CASSLPGLAARNTDTQYF

J: TRBJ2-2
D: TRBD2
size: NA
V: TRBV7-6
DNA: TGTGCCAGCAGGGGAACCGGGACTAGCACCGGGGAGCTGTTTTTT
CDR3: CASRGTGTSTGELFF

J: TRBJ2-5
D: NA
size: NA
V: TRBV14
DNA: TGTGCCAGCAGCCCTCAGGCAACTCCCCAAGAGACCCAGTACTTC
CDR3: CASSPQATPQETQYF

J: TRBJ1-1
D: TRBD1
size: NA
V: TRBV19
DNA: TGTGCCAGTAGTAGCCCGGGACAGATTAACACTGAAGCTTTCTTT
CDR3: CASSSPGQINTEAFF

J: TRBJ1-2
D: NA
size: NA
V: TRBV29-1
DNA: TGCAGCGTTGAAGTAGTAGATGGCTACACCTTC
CDR3: CSVEVVDGYTF

J: TRBJ1-1
D: TRBD1
size: NA
V: TRBV9
DNA: TGTGCCAGCAGCACCTCACCTAGACAGGGGGAGACTGAAGCTTTCTTT
CDR3: CASSTSPRQGETEAFF

J: TRBJ2-7
D: NA
size: NA
V: TRBV9
DNA: TGTGCCAGCAGCACAACCCCGGGACTTGCGCCCTACGAGCAGTACTTC
CDR3: CASSTTPGLAPYEQYF

J: TRBJ2-7
D: TRBD2
size: NA
V: TRBV5-1
DNA: TGCGCCAGCAGCTCAGGGGACAGATCGTATACTAGCGGGGGCCACCTAAGCGATTACGAGCAGTACTTC
CDR3: CASSSGDRSYTSGGHLSDYEQYF

J: TRBJ2-7
D: TRBD2
size: NA
V: TRBV7-9
DNA: TGTGCCAGCAGCTTAGCTCTAGCGGAGAGTTACGAGCAGTACTTC
CDR3: CASSLALAESYEQYF

J: TRBJ2-5
D: TRBD2
size: NA
V: TRBV30
DNA: TGTGCCTGGAGTGTACCTTGGGCGGGAGGGCCTTCCGGAGGGACCCAGTACTTC
CDR3: CAWSVPWAGGPSGGTQYF

J: TRBJ1-2
D: TRBD1
size: NA
V: TRBV5-4
DNA: TGTGCCAGCAGCTTGGTTACAGGGGGATATGGCTACACCTTC
CDR3: CASSLVTGGYGYTF

J: TRBJ1-1
D: NA
size: NA
V: TRBV6-1
DNA: TGTGCCAGCAGTGAAGCTGGAGCGACTGAAGCTTTCTTT
CDR3: CASSEAGATEAFF

J: TRBJ1-2
D: NA
size: NA
V: TRBV6-1
DNA: TGTGCCAGCACGCGAGCGAATCTTAACTATGGCTACACCTTC
CDR3: CASTRANLNYGYTF

J: TRBJ2-1
D: NA
size: once
V: TRBV5-1
DNA: TGCGCCAGCAGCTTGGGGGGCGAACTCAATGAGCAGTTCTTC
CDR3: CASSLGGELNEQFF

J: TRBJ2-7
D: TRBD2
size: NA
V: TRBV6-1
DNA: TGTGCCAGCAGTGAGCCACCGGGACTAGCGGTGGAGCAGTACTTC
CDR3: CASSEPPGLAVEQYF

J: TRBJ1-4
D: TRBD1
size: NA
V: TRBV7-2
DNA: TGTGCCAGCAGCTTACAGGGGGACGTCGTGGAAAAACTGTTTTTT
CDR3: CASSLQGDVVEKLFF

J: TRBJ1-2
D: NA
size: NA
V: TRBV2
DNA: TGTGCCAGCAGCATTGCGGGGGACTATGGCTACACCTTC
CDR3: CASSIAGDYGYTF

J: TRBJ2-5
D: TRBD2
size: NA
V: TRBV27
DNA: TGTGCCAGCAGCCGAGCGGGGGCCGTCCGAGAGACCCAGTACTTC
CDR3: CASSRAGAVRETQYF

J: TRBJ1-6
D: NA
size: few
V: TRBV25-1
DNA: TGTGCCAGCAGTGAAGTTGGCGGGTCGAATTCACCCCTCCACTTT
CDR3: CASSEVGGSNSPLHF

J: TRBJ2-7
D: NA
size: few
V: TRBV28
DNA: TGTGCCAGACAGCACGAGCAGTACTTC
CDR3: CARQHEQYF

J: TRBJ2-7
D: TRBD2
size: NA
V: TRBV7-2
DNA: TGTGCCAGCAGCTTAGGAAGCGGGGGAAGCTACGAGCAGTACTTC
CDR3: CASSLGSGGSYEQYF

J: TRBJ2-5
D: TRBD2
size: NA
V: TRBV5-1
DNA: TGCGCCAGCAGCTCCTTTGCGGGGGGCCAACAAGAGACCCAGTACTTC
CDR3: CASSSFAGGQQETQYF

J: TRBJ2-3
D: TRBD2
size: NA
V: TRBV15
DNA: TGTGCCACCAGCAGAGCGAGGGGGTTAAACGCGGGGGGGGACACAGATACGCAGTATTTT
CDR3: CATSRARGLNAGGDTDTQYF

J: TRBJ1-1
D: NA
size: few
V: TRBV6-1
DNA: TGTGCCAGCGACCATCAGACAGAAGCGGCTTTCTTT
CDR3: CASDHQTEAAFF

J: TRBJ1-3
D: NA
size: NA
V: TRBV5-6
DNA: TGTGCCAGCAGCTTGGGTCGCTCTGGAAACACCATATATTTT
CDR3: CASSLGRSGNTIYF

J: TRBJ2-1
D: NA
size: NA
V: TRBV6-5
DNA: TGTGCCAGCAGTTCCACCTACAATGAGCAGTTCTTC
CDR3: CASSSTYNEQFF

J: TRBJ1-2
D: NA
size: NA
V: TRBV18
DNA: TGTGCCAGCTCACCACAGGGGGACTATGGCTACACCTTC
CDR3: CASSPQGDYGYTF

J: TRBJ2-5
D: NA
size: NA
V: TRBV10-3
DNA: TGTGCCATCAGTGCAAGGGGCTCCGAGACCCAGTACTTC
CDR3: CAISARGSETQYF

J: TRBJ1-1
D: NA
size: once
V: TRBV28
DNA: TGTGCCAGCAGTTTCGTCCGACAGAACACTGAAGCTTTCTTT
CDR3: CASSFVRQNTEAFF

J: TRBJ2-7
D: TRBD1
size: once
V: TRBV9
DNA: TGTGCCAGCAGCCTGAGACAGGGCTCTTCCTACGAGCAGTACTTC
CDR3: CASSLRQGSSYEQYF